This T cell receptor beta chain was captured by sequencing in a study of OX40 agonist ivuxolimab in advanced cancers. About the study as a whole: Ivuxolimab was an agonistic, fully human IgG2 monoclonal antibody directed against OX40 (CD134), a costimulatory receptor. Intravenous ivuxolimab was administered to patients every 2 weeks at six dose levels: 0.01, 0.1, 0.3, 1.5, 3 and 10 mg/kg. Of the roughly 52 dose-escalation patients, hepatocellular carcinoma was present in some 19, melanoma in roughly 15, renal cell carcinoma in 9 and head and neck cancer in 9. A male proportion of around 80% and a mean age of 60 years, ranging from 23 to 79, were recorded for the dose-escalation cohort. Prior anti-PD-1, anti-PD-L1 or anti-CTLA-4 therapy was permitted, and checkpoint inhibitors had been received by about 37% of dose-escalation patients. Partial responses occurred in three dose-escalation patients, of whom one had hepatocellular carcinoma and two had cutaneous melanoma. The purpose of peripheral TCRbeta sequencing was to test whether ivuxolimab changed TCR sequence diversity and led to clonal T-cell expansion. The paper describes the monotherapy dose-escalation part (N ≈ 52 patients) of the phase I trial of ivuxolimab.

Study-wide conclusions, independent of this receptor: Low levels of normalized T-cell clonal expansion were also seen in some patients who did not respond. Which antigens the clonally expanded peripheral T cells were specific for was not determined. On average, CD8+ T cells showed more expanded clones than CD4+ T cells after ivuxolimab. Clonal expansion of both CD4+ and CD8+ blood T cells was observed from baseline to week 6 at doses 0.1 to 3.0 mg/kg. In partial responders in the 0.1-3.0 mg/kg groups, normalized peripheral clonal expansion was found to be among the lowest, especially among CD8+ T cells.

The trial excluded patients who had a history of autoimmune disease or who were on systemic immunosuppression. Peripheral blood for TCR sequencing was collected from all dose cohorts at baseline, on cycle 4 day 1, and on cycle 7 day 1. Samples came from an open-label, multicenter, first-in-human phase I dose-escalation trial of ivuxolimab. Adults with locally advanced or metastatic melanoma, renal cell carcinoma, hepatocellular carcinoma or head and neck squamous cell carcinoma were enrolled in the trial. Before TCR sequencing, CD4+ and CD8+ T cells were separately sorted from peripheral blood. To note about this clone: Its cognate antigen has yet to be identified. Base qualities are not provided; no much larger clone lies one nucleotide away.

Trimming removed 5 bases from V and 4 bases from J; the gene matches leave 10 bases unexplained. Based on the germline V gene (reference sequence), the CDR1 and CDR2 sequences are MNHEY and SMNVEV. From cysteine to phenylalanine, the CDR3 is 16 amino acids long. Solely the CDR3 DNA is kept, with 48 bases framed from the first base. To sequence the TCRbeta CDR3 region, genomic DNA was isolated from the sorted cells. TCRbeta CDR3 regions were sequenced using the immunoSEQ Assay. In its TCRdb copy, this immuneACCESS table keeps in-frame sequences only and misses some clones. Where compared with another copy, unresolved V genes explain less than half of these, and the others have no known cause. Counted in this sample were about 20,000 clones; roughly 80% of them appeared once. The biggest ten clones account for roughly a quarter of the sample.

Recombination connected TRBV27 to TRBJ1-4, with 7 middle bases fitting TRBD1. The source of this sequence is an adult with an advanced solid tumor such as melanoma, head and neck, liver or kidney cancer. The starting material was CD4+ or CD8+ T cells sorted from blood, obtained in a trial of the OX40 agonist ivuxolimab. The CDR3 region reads CASSNAPDRVNEKLFF. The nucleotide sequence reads TGTGCCAGCAGTAATGCCCCCGACAGGGTTAATGAAAAACTGTTTTTT.